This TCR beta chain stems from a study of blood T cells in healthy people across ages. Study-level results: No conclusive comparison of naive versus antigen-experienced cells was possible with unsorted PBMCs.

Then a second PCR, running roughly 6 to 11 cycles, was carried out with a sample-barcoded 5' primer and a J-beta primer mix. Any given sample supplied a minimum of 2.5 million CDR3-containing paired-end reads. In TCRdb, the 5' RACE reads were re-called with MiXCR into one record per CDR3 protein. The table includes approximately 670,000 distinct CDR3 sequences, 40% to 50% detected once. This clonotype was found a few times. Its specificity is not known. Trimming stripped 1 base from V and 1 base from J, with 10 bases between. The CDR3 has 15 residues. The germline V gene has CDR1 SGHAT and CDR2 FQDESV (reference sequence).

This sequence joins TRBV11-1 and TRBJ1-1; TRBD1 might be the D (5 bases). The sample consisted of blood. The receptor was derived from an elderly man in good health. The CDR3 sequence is CASSLDGAENTEAFF. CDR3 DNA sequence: TGTGCCAGCAGCTTAGACGGGGCAGAGAACACTGAAGCTTTCTTT.